This TCR beta chain was retrieved from a study of cytomegalovirus exposure and HLA in healthy donors. Vbeta (60) and Jbeta (13) primers were used in the PCR. This table comes from immunoSEQ multiplex PCR, and its TCRdb copy is limited to in-frame clones, with some not included. The top ten hold 2% to 2.5% of the sample, which has around 130,000 clones, approximately 80% seen once. The germline V and J ends were trimmed by 6 bases and 0 bases, with 14 bases remaining between them. Germline V gene lookup returns CDR1 SGHTA and CDR2 FQGNSA. This CDR3 has 15 amino acids. Source material: PBMCs. The clonotype originates from a woman aged 40-49 years in good health and CMV-seronegative. This sequence joins TRBV7-2 and TRBJ1-1; possibly TRBD1 for D (5 bases). In DNA, the CDR3 is TGTGCCAGCAGTCTCCTTCCAGGGTTGAACACTGAAGCTTTCTTT. It encodes CASSLLPGLNTEAFF.